This TCR beta chain emerged from a study of T cells in localized non-small cell lung cancer. General study points: Uninvolved adjacent lung had the highest recorded T cell clonality, with tumor below it. Adjacent lung tissue had a median about 50 of the top 100 clones found in the tumor. Sequencing was restricted to one tumor region; therefore, heterogeneity remains possible. Greater T cell density in blood accompanied longer overall survival.

V was shortened by 1 base and J by 1 base, with 8 bases between the two germline ends. The germline V gene encodes CDR1 SGHRS and CDR2 YFSETQ. The CDR3 extends over 14 amino acids. Turning to this clone: Its specificity is not known.

Method: immunoSEQ multiplex PCR; TCRdb's copy keeps in-frame clones and lacks some. Of about 26,000 clones in the sample, 80% to 95% are singletons; the top ten hold 4.2%. The starting material was peripheral blood, obtained before any cancer treatment. The genes are TRBV5-1 and TRBJ2-5; D remains unclear. The source is a female donor older than 55 with stage II squamous cell lung carcinoma. The CDR3 is CASSLYSSQETQYF. CDR3 nucleotide sequence: TGCGCCAGCAGCTTGTACAGCTCCCAAGAGACCCAGTACTTC. The full variable domain, completed using reference TRBV5-1 and TRBJ2-5, is KAGVTQTPRYLIKTRGQQVTLSCSPISGHRSVSWYQQTPGQGLQFLFEYFSETQRNKGNFPGRFSGRQFSNSRSEMNVSTLELGDSALYLCASSLYSSQETQYFGPGTRLLVL.